This T cell receptor (beta chain) was documented in a study of radiotherapy plus CTLA-4 blockade in lung cancer. On the study more broadly: Objective responses occurred in 18% of patients; about 31% had disease control.

Each patient with chemo-refractory metastatic non-small-cell lung cancer was treated with focal radiation plus CTLA-4 blockade using ipilimumab. The study, taken as a whole, reports: Reports identified early blood T cell clone dynamics, with interferon-beta, as the best response predictor.

Clones were read by immunoSEQ multiplex PCR, and TCRdb kept only the in-frame ones, dropping some. The sample lists 35,000 or so clones, around 85% occurring once. For this clone: Its antigen is not known.

The germline V gene has CDR1 SGHRS and CDR2 YFSETQ. The CDR3 totals 15 residues. The trim removed 1 base at V and 5 bases at J, leaving 7 bases unmatched. This clonotype was sampled from a human donor with non-small cell lung cancer who had stable disease on radiotherapy plus ipilimumab. The V call is TRBV5-1, the J call TRBJ2-7, with 9 bases lining up with TRBD1. The sample consisted of peripheral blood, taken from a patient treated with radiotherapy plus ipilimumab. CDR3 DNA: TGCGCCAGCAGCTTGTCGCGGACAGGGGTCCACGAGCAGTACTTC. Its protein is CASSLSRTGVHEQYF.